Listed below are T cell receptor beta chains from one sample, sequenced in a study of STAT5B mutations in CD4+ large granular lymphocyte leukemia. Method: immunoSEQ multiplex PCR; TCRdb's copy keeps in-frame clones and lacks some. The sample comprises around 30,000 clones, roughly 70% of which are singletons, and about 1% rests with the top ten. The sequencing input was CD4+ T cells from blood buffy coats. The receptors stem from a human donor in good health. The CDR3 runs from the conserved cysteine through the conserved F or W.

j_gene	v_gene	CDR3aa
TRBJ2-2	TRBV11-2	CASSLGTIGELFF
TRBJ2-1	TRBV5-4	CASSFRASGQNEQFF
TRBJ2-2	TRBV19	CASSIVYSGSGTGELFF
TRBJ1-4	TRBV7-2	CASSLLGVRTNEKLFF
TRBJ1-5	TRBV5-6	CASSLGTASNQPQHF
TRBJ2-5	TRBV6-5	CASRIAGGLETQYF
TRBJ2-1	TRBV9	CASSVGGGTSGSFNEQFF
TRBJ2-2	TRBV7-6	CASSLARGGTGELFF
TRBJ1-4	TRBV2	CASSERAVLNEKLFF
TRBJ2-7	TRBV15	CATSRDPGQNYEQYF
TRBJ2-1	TRBV11-3	CASSLRVGPRPDNEQFF
TRBJ1-2	TRBV7-2	CASSSVSQGVQGYTF
TRBJ2-5	TRBV29-1	CSVALETQYF
TRBJ1-5	TRBV27	CASAGTGGTYQPQHF
TRBJ1-1	TRBV7-5	CVRSLAGDGFYMNTEAFF
TRBJ1-2	TRBV5-8	CATPPYSGRLRGYTF
TRBJ2-3	TRBV5-1	CASSPLGTDTQYF
TRBJ2-3	TRBV10-2	CASRDDRPTQYF
TRBJ1-1	TRBV28	CATMEGNPNTEAFF
TRBJ2-7	TRBV15	CATSRDRLYEQYF
TRBJ1-5	TRBV19	CASSIDRVQPQHF
TRBJ2-1	TRBV10-2	CASSDWRGALKNEQFF
TRBJ2-4	TRBV7-3	CASSPRLVLAKNIQYF
TRBJ1-2	TRBV30	CAWDDYKNYGYTF
TRBJ2-7	TRBV27	CASAATDGYEQYF
TRBJ1-2	TRBV19	CASSKHTSGGSYGYTF
TRBJ2-1	TRBV28	CASSLGLTSGGWDEQFF
TRBJ1-6	TRBV5-1	CASSLAMGGYSPLHF
TRBJ1-1	TRBV4-2	CASSRGTGLNTEAFF
TRBJ2-1	TRBV11-3	CASSSRGVWFF
TRBJ1-3	TRBV28	CASTNGGHLGNTIYF
TRBJ2-2	TRBV6-1	CATSTGGRGELFF